This T cell receptor (beta chain) emerged from a study of OX40 agonist ivuxolimab in advanced cancers. Looking at the study overall: Patients were given ivuxolimab, an antibody that agonizes OX40 (CD134). Findings and limits, study-wide: The average count of expanded clones was higher among CD8+ T cells than among CD4+.

Remarks on this clone: As yet, its antigen is unknown.

The assay was immunoSEQ multiplex PCR, and TCRdb's table has in-frame clones only and misses some. The data contain tens of thousands of clones, nearly 90% of them seen just once; the ten biggest clones take up roughly 18%. This clonotype originated in an adult with an advanced solid tumor such as melanoma, head and neck, liver or kidney cancer. The sequences come from CD4+ or CD8+ T cells sorted from blood, collected in a trial of the OX40 agonist ivuxolimab.

CDR3 sequence: CAWSGGQGGTEAFF. CDR3 sequence (DNA): TGTGCCTGGAGTGGGGGGCAGGGAGGCACTGAAGCTTTCTTT. This rearrangement joins TRBV30 to TRBJ1-1; maybe TRBD1 (6 bases). The CDR3 sequence is 14 residues long. CDR1 GTSNPN and CDR2 SVGIG come from the germline V gene (reference sequence). V was clipped by 1 base and J by 4 bases, with 13 bases between them.